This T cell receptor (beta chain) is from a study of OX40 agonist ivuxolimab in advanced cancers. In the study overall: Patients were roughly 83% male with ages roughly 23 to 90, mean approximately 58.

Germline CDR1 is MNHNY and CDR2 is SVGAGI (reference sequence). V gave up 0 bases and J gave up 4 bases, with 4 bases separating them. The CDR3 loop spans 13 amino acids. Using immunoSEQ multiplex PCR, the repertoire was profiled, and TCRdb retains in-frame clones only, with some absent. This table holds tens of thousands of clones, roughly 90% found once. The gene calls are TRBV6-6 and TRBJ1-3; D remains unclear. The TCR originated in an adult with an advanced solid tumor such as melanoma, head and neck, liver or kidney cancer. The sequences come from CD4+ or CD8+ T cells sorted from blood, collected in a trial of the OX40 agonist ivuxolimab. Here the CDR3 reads CASSYSFGNTIYF. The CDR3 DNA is TGTGCCAGCAGTTACTCATTCGGAAACACCATATATTTT.